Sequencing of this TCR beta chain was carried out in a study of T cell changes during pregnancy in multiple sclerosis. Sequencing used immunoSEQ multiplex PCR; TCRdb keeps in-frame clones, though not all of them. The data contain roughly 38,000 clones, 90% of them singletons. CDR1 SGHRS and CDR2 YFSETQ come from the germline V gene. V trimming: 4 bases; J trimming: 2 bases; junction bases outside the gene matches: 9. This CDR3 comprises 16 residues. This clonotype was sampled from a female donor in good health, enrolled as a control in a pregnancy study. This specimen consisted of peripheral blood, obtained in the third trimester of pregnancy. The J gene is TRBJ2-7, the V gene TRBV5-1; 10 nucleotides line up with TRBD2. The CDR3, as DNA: TGCGCCAGCAGCACAGCTAGCGGGAGTTTTACCTACGAGCAGTACTTC. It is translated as CASSTASGSFTYEQYF.